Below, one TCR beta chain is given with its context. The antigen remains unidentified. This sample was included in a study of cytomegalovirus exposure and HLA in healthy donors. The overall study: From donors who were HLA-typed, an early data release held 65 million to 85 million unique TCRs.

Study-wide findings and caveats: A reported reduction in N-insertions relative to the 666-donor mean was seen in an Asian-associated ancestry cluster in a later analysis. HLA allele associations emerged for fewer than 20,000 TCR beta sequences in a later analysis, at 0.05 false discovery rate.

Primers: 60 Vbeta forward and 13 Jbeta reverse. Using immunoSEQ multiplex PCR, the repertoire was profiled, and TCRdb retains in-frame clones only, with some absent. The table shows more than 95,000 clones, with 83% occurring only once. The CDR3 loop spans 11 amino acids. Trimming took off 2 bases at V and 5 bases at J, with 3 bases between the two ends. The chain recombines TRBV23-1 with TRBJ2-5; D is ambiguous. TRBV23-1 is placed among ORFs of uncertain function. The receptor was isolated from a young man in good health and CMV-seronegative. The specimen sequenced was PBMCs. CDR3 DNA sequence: TGCGCCAGCAGTCAACCGGAGACCCAGTACTTC. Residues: CASSQPETQYF.